Included here is one TCR beta chain sequence, with context. Its antigen specificity is not known. The input lacks base qualities; no much larger clone sits a single base away. Library method: the immunoSEQ multiplex PCR assay. TCRdb re-hosts the immuneACCESS table, in-frame sequences only. Its copies lack some clones; in the studies checked, an unresolved V gene accounts for under half of them, and the cause for the rest is not known. The table for this sample lists some 50,000 clones; 90% to 95% of them were counted only once. The ten top clones hold 0.2% to 0.25% of the sample. Inclusive of the bounding cysteine and phenylalanine, the CDR3 is 16 residues long. Only the CDR3 portion is preserved as DNA: 48 bases, with reading frame beginning at the first base. The junction shows trimming of 4 bases on V and 6 bases on J, and the gene matches do not reach 10 bases of it. This specimen belongs to a study of technical replicates of blood from a few donors (dated by TCRdb to about 2017).

The TCR was taken from a human donor in good health. The rearrangement joined TRBV23-1 to TRBJ2-3, and TRBD1 matches 10 of the central bases. TRBV23-1 is annotated as an ORF whose role is uncertain. The source material was T cells isolated from PBMCs. The CDR3 amino acid sequence is: CASSPPWGQGLDTQYF. In nucleotide form, the sequence is TGCGCCAGCAGTCCGCCCTGGGGACAGGGGTTGGATACGCAGTATTTT.